This T cell receptor beta chain appears in the sequencing data of a study of blood T cell repertoires in COVID-19. Whole-study context: From the United States, Italy and Spain came samples of acute and convalescent COVID-19. From T cells, B-cell-depleted T cells, or PBMCs came the material, which was cDNA or gDNA.

The germline V and J ends were trimmed by 0 bases and 6 bases, with 16 bases remaining between them. In germline, CDR1 is MNHEY, CDR2 SMNVEV (reference sequence). The CDR3 consists of 16 residues. Data came from immunoSEQ multiplex PCR; TCRdb stores just in-frame clones and leaves some out. This table holds about 50,000 clones, around 87% found once. Sequences were obtained from peripheral blood. The rearrangement joins TRBV27 to TRBJ2-3; tentatively, D is TRBD1 (7 bases). This TCR derives from a man between 50 and 59 years old with active COVID-19. The CDR3 loop reads CASSLSRRPGGDTQYF. Written as DNA, the CDR3 is TGTGCCAGCAGTTTATCACGGAGGCCAGGGGGGGATACGCAGTATTTT.